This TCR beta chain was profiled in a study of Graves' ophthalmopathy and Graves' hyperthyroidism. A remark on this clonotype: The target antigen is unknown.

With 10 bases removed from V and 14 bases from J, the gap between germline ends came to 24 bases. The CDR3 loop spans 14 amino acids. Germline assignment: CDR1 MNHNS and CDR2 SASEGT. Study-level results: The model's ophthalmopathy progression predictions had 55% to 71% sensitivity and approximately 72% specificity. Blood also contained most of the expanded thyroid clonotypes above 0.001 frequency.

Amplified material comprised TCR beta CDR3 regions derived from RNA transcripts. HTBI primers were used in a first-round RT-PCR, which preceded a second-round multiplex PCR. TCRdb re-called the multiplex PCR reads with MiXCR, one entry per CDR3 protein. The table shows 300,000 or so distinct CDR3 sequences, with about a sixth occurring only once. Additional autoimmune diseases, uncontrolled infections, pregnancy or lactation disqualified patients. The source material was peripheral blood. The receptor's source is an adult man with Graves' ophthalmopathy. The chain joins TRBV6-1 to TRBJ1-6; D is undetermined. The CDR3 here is CATSHHRPQATLHF. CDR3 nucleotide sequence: TGTGCCACCAGCCACCATCGGCCCCAAGCAACCCTCCACTTT.